This T cell receptor (beta chain) was identified during a study of OX40 agonist ivuxolimab in advanced cancers. Across the whole study: Dose-escalation subjects each had hepatocellular carcinoma, melanoma, renal cell or head and neck cancer. Study-wide results and limits: The authors did not determine the antigen specificity of the expanded peripheral T cells.

Here immunoSEQ multiplex PCR was the method, and the copy in TCRdb shows in-frame clones only, minus some. The sample consists of approximately 79,000 clones, more than 75% of them appearing once. A word on this clone: Antigen specificity is unknown.

Per the germline V gene, CDR1 is KGHSH and CDR2 is LQKENI. V dropped 4 bases and J dropped 2 bases, with 9 bases sitting between them. The CDR3 runs to 13 residues. It was autoimmune disease history or systemic immunosuppression that excluded patients. Sampling of blood occurred at baseline, cycle 4 day 1, and cycle 7 day 1. The chain has TRBV18 and TRBJ2-7; D may correspond to TRBD1 or TRBD2 (5 bases each). The sequencing here drew on CD4+ or CD8+ T cells sorted from blood, taken in a trial of the OX40 agonist ivuxolimab. The TCR comes from an adult with an advanced solid tumor such as melanoma, head and neck, liver or kidney cancer. The CDR3 spells CASSRGDTYEQYV. The CDR3 bases are TGTGCCAGCTCACGAGGGGATACCTACGAGCAGTACGTC.